This TCR beta chain is from a study of beta chain features in type 1 diabetes. Study-level points and caveats: Within each of all four CD4+ subsets, Type 1 diabetes patients had TCRB CDR3s that were moderately but significantly shorter.

Since all of the isolated RNA was reverse transcribed, expressed TCRB transcripts were what got sequenced. Only in-frame clones appear in the TCRdb table, and some are missing; sequencing was by immunoSEQ multiplex PCR. The sample lists under 850,000 clones; about an eighth were seen once. CDR3 size: 16 residues. CDR1 is KGHSH and CDR2 is LQKENI in the germline V gene. The V end was cut by 4 bases, the J end by 3 bases, with 16 bases between. This clone occurred a few times. Its antigen is as yet unknown. This sequence originates from a man younger than 35 with type 1 diabetes. This chain connects TRBV18 to TRBJ2-1, with D unresolved. The sequenced sample consisted of naive CD4+ T cells from blood. The CDR3 DNA sequence: TGTGCCAGCTCACGTCGCCGCGACCCCGGCTACAATGAGCAGTTCTTC. Translating gives CASSRRRDPGYNEQFF.